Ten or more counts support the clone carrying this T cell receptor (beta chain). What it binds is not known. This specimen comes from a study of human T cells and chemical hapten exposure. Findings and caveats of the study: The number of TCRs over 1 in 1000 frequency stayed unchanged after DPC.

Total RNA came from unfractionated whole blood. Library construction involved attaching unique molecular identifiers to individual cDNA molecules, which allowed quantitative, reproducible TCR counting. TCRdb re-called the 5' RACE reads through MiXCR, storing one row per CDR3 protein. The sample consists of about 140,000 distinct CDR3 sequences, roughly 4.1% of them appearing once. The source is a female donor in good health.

In DNA form, the CDR3 reads TGTGCCAGCAGCTTTACAGGAGGGGACTATGGCTACACCTTC. Translating gives CASSFTGGDYGYTF. This rearrangement joins TRBV7-2 to TRBJ1-2, with D possibly being TRBD1 (5 bases). The germline V and J ends were trimmed by 3 bases and 3 bases, with 11 bases remaining between them. Germline V gives CDR1 SGHTA, CDR2 FQGNSA. This CDR3 is built from 14 residues.